The rows below give T cell receptor beta chains drawn from one sample of a study of T-cell memory formation after mild COVID-19. TCRdb analysed the 5' RACE reads with MiXCR anew, one entry per CDR3 protein. The data contain roughly 560,000 distinct CDR3 sequences, about 20% of them singletons. The sample taken for sequencing was PBMCs or a T cell subset sorted from them (not recorded which). Source of these receptors: an adult woman who had mild COVID-19 (a few samples of this study predate the infection). Cell type and time point are not known. Both conserved end residues are part of each CDR3. D genes are given only for firm matches. Expanded clones get a size class; other rows say once, few or many, or leave the size out.

D	V	J	size	DNA	CDR3
TRBD1	TRBV24-1	TRBJ1-1	NA	TGTGCCACCATTCTCGGACAGGACACTGAAGCTTTCTTT	CATILGQDTEAFF
NA	TRBV7-3	TRBJ1-1	few	TGTGCCAGCAGCGCGGTGGGACAATCCACTGAAGCTTTCTTT	CASSAVGQSTEAFF
NA	TRBV24-1	TRBJ1-1	NA	TGTGCCACCAGTGACCCTGCGGGTGAAGCTTTCTTT	CATSDPAGEAFF
NA	TRBV7-8	TRBJ2-1	NA	TGTGCCAGCAGCCGCGACGGGACTGGTTTTTTGGATACAATGAGGCAGTTCTTC	CASSRDGTGFLDTMRQFF
NA	TRBV5-1	TRBJ1-1	many	TGCGCCAGCAGTCAAATCGACAACACTGAAGCTTTCTTT	CASSQIDNTEAFF
NA	TRBV4-3	TRBJ2-7	many	TGCGCCAGCAGCCAGCTCGTAGGGCCACTCCACGAGCAGTACTTC	CASSQLVGPLHEQYF
NA	TRBV9	TRBJ2-1	few	TGTGCCAGCAGCGTAGAAGTTGAGGGCCGGGGATACAATGAGCAGTTCTTC	CASSVEVEGRGYNEQFF
NA	TRBV21-1	TRBJ1-6	NA	TGTGCCAGCAGCACCAGGACAGATAATTCACCCCTCCACTTT	CASSTRTDNSPLHF
NA	TRBV27	TRBJ2-7	NA	TGTGCCAGCAGTTTAAAGGTTACCTACGAGCAGTACTTC	CASSLKVTYEQYF
NA	TRBV4-3	TRBJ1-2	NA	TGCGCCAGCAGCCAAGATTACGGGGGCTATGGCTACACCTTC	CASSQDYGGYGYTF
NA	TRBV12-3/TRBV12-4	TRBJ1-1	few	TGTGCCAGCAGGGGAGAAAGGGGCACTGAAGCTTTCTTT	CASRGERGTEAFF
NA	TRBV3-1	TRBJ2-1	few	TGTGCCAGCAGCCAACGGGCTCTGAGGGGAGTTAGGAATGAGCAGTTCTTC	CASSQRALRGVRNEQFF
NA	TRBV5-1	TRBJ2-1	few	TGCGCCAGCAGCTTGGGGGGGCTAGTGGATGAGCAGTTCTTC	CASSLGGLVDEQFF
NA	TRBV12-3/TRBV12-4	TRBJ1-5	NA	TGTGCCACCAGGCGGGATGAGGGGGAGAACAATCAGCCCCAGCATTTT	CATRRDEGENNQPQHF
TRBD1	TRBV6-2/TRBV6-3	TRBJ2-4	NA	TGTGCCAGCAGTTACACCGGGACAGTACCCCCTAAGTACTTC	CASSYTGTVPPKYF
NA	TRBV7-9	TRBJ2-4	many	TGTGCCAGCAGCCGGCCGAAAAGGGACATTAACATTCAGTACTTC	CASSRPKRDINIQYF
TRBD1	TRBV5-4	TRBJ1-2	NA	TGTGCCAGCAGCTTGGTGAGGCGGACAGGAGACAACTATGGCTACACCTTC	CASSLVRRTGDNYGYTF
NA	TRBV5-5	TRBJ2-7	few	TGTGCCAGCAGCTTGACCCCAGGGAACTACGAGCAGTACTTC	CASSLTPGNYEQYF
TRBD1	TRBV18	TRBJ1-4	NA	TGTGCCAGCTCAATCGGGACAGGAGAAAAACTGTTTTTT	CASSIGTGEKLFF
TRBD2	TRBV15	TRBJ2-1	NA	TGTGCCACCAGCAGAGAACTAGCGGGGGGGCCGGTGTCCTACAATGAGCAGTTCTTC	CATSRELAGGPVSYNEQFF
TRBD1	TRBV24-1	TRBJ2-1	few	TGTGCCACCGGACAGGGTTTCAATGAGCAGTTCTTC	CATGQGFNEQFF
NA	TRBV7-6	TRBJ2-1	few	TGTGCCAGCAGCTTAGCGCGGTCATCCGACTACAATGAGCAGTTCTTC	CASSLARSSDYNEQFF
NA	TRBV12-3/TRBV12-4	TRBJ2-7	NA	TGTGCCAGCAGTTGGACAGGGAGGGGCGAGCAGTACTTC	CASSWTGRGEQYF
NA	TRBV7-9	TRBJ1-1	few	TGTGCCAGCAGCTACGGAGGGCCGGCTTTCTTT	CASSYGGPAFF
TRBD2	TRBV7-8	TRBJ2-3	NA	TGTGCCAGCAGCGACTCCACCGCTAGCGGGGCGTCAAAAACAGATACGCAGTATTTT	CASSDSTASGASKTDTQYF
NA	TRBV7-8	TRBJ1-5	NA	TGTGCCAGCAGCTTAGAGGAGGGGTCCTATGGCAATCAGCCCCAGCATTTT	CASSLEEGSYGNQPQHF
TRBD1	TRBV2	TRBJ2-3	NA	TGTGCCCGCGACAGGGGCCCTAGCACAGATACGCAGTATTTT	CARDRGPSTDTQYF
NA	TRBV7-9	TRBJ2-5	few	TGTGCCAGCAGCTTAGCGGCGTTCGGGACCCAGTACTTC	CASSLAAFGTQYF
NA	TRBV3-1	TRBJ2-1	NA	TGTGCCAGCAGTTTCTTCGGAAGCGTGTCTGGCAATGAGCAGTTCTTC	CASSFFGSVSGNEQFF
TRBD1	TRBV30	TRBJ1-4	NA	TGTGCCTGGAGAAGAACAGGGGGCGCAAATGAAAAACTGTTTTTT	CAWRRTGGANEKLFF
NA	TRBV4-2	TRBJ1-3	NA	TGTGCCAGCAGCCCCGACTCTCGGGGAAACACCATATATTTT	CASSPDSRGNTIYF
NA	TRBV27	TRBJ1-2	NA	TGTGCCAGCAGTTCATTTAGGGGAGGGGCTTATGGCTACACCTTC	CASSSFRGGAYGYTF
NA	TRBV20-1	TRBJ2-1	NA	TGCAGTGCTAGAGATCTTTTTCGGCGGGACCTTTACAATGAGCAGTTCTTC	CSARDLFRRDLYNEQFF
NA	TRBV20-1	TRBJ1-2	NA	TGCAGTGCTAGAGATAAGTTTGCCTATGGCTACACCTTC	CSARDKFAYGYTF
TRBD2	TRBV6-1	TRBJ2-1	NA	TGTGCCAGCAGTGAGGCTAGCGGGGGGGTGAATGAGCAGTTCTTC	CASSEASGGVNEQFF
NA	TRBV7-9	TRBJ1-1	NA	TGTGCCAGCAGCCGCCGGGACATAGCTATTGAAGCTTTCTTT	CASSRRDIAIEAFF
NA	TRBV7-9	TRBJ1-1	NA	TGTGCCAGCAGCTTAGGGGACACCACTGAAGCTTTCTTT	CASSLGDTTEAFF
NA	TRBV18	TRBJ2-1	few	TGTGCCAGCTCACCACCCAGGGGGGGGAGCTCCTACAATGAGCAGTTCTTC	CASSPPRGGSSYNEQFF
NA	TRBV29-1	TRBJ2-3	NA	TGCAGCGTTTACCGGGGCACAGATACGCAGTATTTT	CSVYRGTDTQYF
NA	TRBV6-2/TRBV6-3	TRBJ1-5	NA	TGTGCCAGCAGCCCCCGGTTCCGCAGGGATCAGCCCCAGCATTTT	CASSPRFRRDQPQHF